These 20 T cell receptor beta chains originate from one sample sequenced in a study of T cell responses to AZD1222 COVID-19 vaccine listed by TCRdb under 2021. The time point label on this specimen signifies: baseline before first vaccination. Library construction relied on the immunoSEQ multiplex PCR assay. TCRdb retrieved this table from immuneACCESS and kept in-frame rearrangements only. Not all clones are present; in checked studies, unresolved V genes account for under half, and no reason is known for the remainder. This sample comprises 180,000 or so clones, less than 95% of them detected only once. The top ten clonotypes cover about 0.64% of the sample. The sample was peripheral blood, taken on day 0 of AZD1222 vaccination. The source is an adult in good health.

The chain combines TRBV5-1 with TRBJ2-2, with D unresolved. CDR3 size: 14 residues. Germline CDR1 and CDR2: SGHRS and YFSETQ. V lost 5 bases, J lost 0 bases, and 8 bases lay in between. For the CDR3, the DNA is TGCGCCAGCAGATTCCCCTCGAACACCGGGGAGCTGTTTTTT. Translated, it gives CASRFPSNTGELFF.

The chain couples TRBV3-1 (or the pseudogene TRBV3-2) to TRBJ2-7, with D perhaps matching TRBD2 (7 bases). The CDR3 contains 13 residues. Germline-derived CDR1 and CDR2 are LGHDT and YNNKEL (reference sequence). V was clipped by 6 bases and J by 5 bases, with 14 bases between them. CDR3 sequence reads: CASSLRGGDEQYF. The CDR3 DNA sequence: TGTGCCAGCAGTCTAAGGGGGGGCGACGAGCAGTACTTC.

The chain has TRBV30 and TRBJ1-1, with TRBD1 as a possible D gene (5 bases). Germline V gene sequence: CDR1 GTSNPN, CDR2 SVGIG (reference sequence). Trimming cost V 3 bases and J 11 bases, with 16 bases left between them. The CDR3 spans 12 residues. The CDR3 nucleotides read TGTGCCTGGAGCCTCGTGGGGGGTTGGGCTTTCTTT. As protein: CAWSLVGGWAFF.

The chain couples TRBV3-1 (or the pseudogene TRBV3-2) to TRBJ2-3, with 8 bases aligning to TRBD2. This CDR3 comprises 15 residues. V shed 1 base, J shed 6 bases, and the junction held 6 bases outside the gene matches. Germline CDR1 is LGHDT and CDR2 is YNNKEL (reference sequence). The CDR3, as DNA: TGTGCCAGCAGCCAAGGAAGCGGGAGAACGGATACGCAGTATTTT. This sequence encodes CASSQGSGRTDTQYF.

J is TRBJ2-1 and V is TRBV5-5; unclear D gene. The V gene's germline CDR1 is SGHKS and CDR2 YYEKEE (reference sequence). This CDR3 spans 17 amino acids. Trimming removed 0 bases at V and 4 bases at J, with 17 bases between. CDR3 in DNA: TGTGCCAGCAGCTTGGATTTGGCCTTCACGGTATACAATGAGCAGTTCTTC. Protein sequence: CASSLDLAFTVYNEQFF.

The CDR3 DNA follows: TGTGCCAGCACTCCACAGGGAAATTCACCCCTCCACTTT. It yields the protein CASTPQGNSPLHF. This chain joins TRBV2 and TRBJ1-6; a weak D match, TRBD1 (6 bases). This CDR3 region has 13 residues. The V end lost 7 bases, the J end lost 7 bases, and 11 bases lay between the germline ends. The germline V gene encodes CDR1 SNHLY and CDR2 FYNNEI.

The chain combines TRBV3-1 (or the pseudogene TRBV3-2) with TRBJ1-1; D call uncertain. There are 12 residues in the CDR3. The V gene's germline CDR1 is LGHDT and CDR2 YNNKEL (reference sequence). Trimming left V 1 base short and J 7 bases short, with 7 bases between. Written as DNA, the CDR3 is TGTGCCAGCAGCCAAGTCACAAATGAAGCTTTCTTT. Protein product: CASSQVTNEAFF.

The gene calls are TRBV19 and TRBJ2-7; the match to TRBD2 covers 7 bases. Trimming cost V 8 bases and J 4 bases; bases outside gene matches: 14. The CDR3 is 15 residues long. Germline values: CDR1 LNHDA, CDR2 SQIVND (reference sequence). The chain's CDR3 is CASGRTGGGVYEQYF. CDR3 DNA: TGTGCCAGTGGGCGGACGGGCGGGGGAGTTTACGAGCAGTACTTC. The variable domain in full, completed from reference TRBV19 and TRBJ2-7, reads DGGITQSPKYLFRKEGQNVTLSCEQNLNHDAMYWYRQDPGQGLRLIYYSQIVNDFQKGDIAEGYSVSREKKESFPLTVTSAQKNPTAFYLCASGRTGGGVYEQYFGPGTRLTVT.

The chain is built from TRBV2 and TRBJ1-1; D may be TRBD1 (5 bases). The V gene lost 6 bases and the J gene lost 1 base, with 15 bases spanning the gap. In germline, CDR1 is SNHLY, CDR2 FYNNEI. The CDR3 spans 15 residues. The CDR3 sequence: CASSDPDSRNTEAFF. CDR3 coding DNA: TGTGCCAGCAGCGACCCTGACAGTCGGAACACTGAAGCTTTCTTT.

The rearrangement links TRBV4-1 to TRBJ2-7; 7 nucleotides align to TRBD1. With 0 bases clipped from V and 1 base from J, the junction kept 3 bases outside the gene matches. The germline V gene has CDR1 MGHRA and CDR2 YSYEKL. This CDR3 contains 15 residues. The CDR3 region is CASSQELGQSYEQYF. The CDR3 DNA sequence: TGCGCCAGCAGCCAAGAATTGGGACAGTCCTACGAGCAGTACTTC.

V gene TRBV9 combines with J gene TRBJ1-2, with D unresolved. V lost 0 bases and J lost 0, with 12 bases in between. The V gene's germline CDR1 is SGDLS and CDR2 YYNGEE. The CDR3 runs 16 residues. The CDR3 is CASSVGGRDSNYGYTF. The CDR3 coding sequence is TGTGCCAGCAGCGTAGGAGGCAGAGATTCTAACTATGGCTACACCTTC.

This clone was seen only once. The chain employs TRBV5-1 and TRBJ2-2, with 8 positions matching TRBD2. Germline V lookup: CDR1 SGHRS, CDR2 YFSETQ. The CDR3 sequence is 15 residues long. After removal of 3 bases from V and 5 bases from J, the junction contained 6 bases not matched to a gene. The CDR3 DNA is TGCGCCAGCAGCTGGCGGGAGGATTGGACCGGGGAGCTGTTTTTT. It translates to CASSWREDWTGELFF.

The chain recombines TRBV7-9 with TRBJ1-1; D call uncertain. The CDR3 contains 18 residues. V lost 5 bases and J lost 0, with 22 bases in between. Germline assignment: CDR1 SEHNR and CDR2 FQNEAQ (reference sequence). CDR3 nucleotides: TGTGCCAGCAGCCATAAAAGACCTACTCCGGGCATGAACACTGAAGCTTTCTTT. Its translation: CASSHKRPTPGMNTEAFF.

The chain has TRBV12-3 or TRBV12-4 and TRBJ2-1, with D tentatively TRBD1 or TRBD2 (5 bases each). This CDR3 has 12 residues. Trimming took off 7 bases at V and 11 bases at J, with 15 bases between the two ends. CDR3 protein: CASNRAGTQQFF. The CDR3 DNA reads TGTGCCAGCAACCGCGCCGGGACCCAGCAGTTCTTC.

The chain links TRBV5-1 to TRBJ1-2; 7 nucleotides line up with TRBD1. Germline CDR1 and CDR2: SGHRS and YFSETQ. The CDR3 is 13 residues long. J was trimmed by 8 bases and V by 3 bases; bases with no gene match: 7. CDR3 amino acids: CASSSGTVVGYTF. The CDR3 nucleotides read TGCGCCAGCAGCTCCGGGACAGTCGTCGGCTACACCTTC.

The chain couples TRBV29-1 to TRBJ2-7; D is unresolved. The V and J ends lost 0 bases and 0 bases respectively, with 9 bases between them. Germline CDR1 is SQVTM and CDR2 is ANQGSEA. The CDR3 runs 14 residues. This CDR3 reads CSVEDRSSSYEQYF. The CDR3 bases are TGCAGCGTTGAAGATAGGTCGAGCTCCTACGAGCAGTACTTC.

The V and J genes are TRBV28 and TRBJ2-2; the match to TRBD2 covers 11 bases. The V gene end was trimmed by 4 bases and the J gene end by 5 bases; junction bases not matched to a gene: 12. This CDR3 spans 18 amino acids. Germline loops: CDR1 MDHEN, CDR2 SYDVKM. CDR3 residues: CASSSPGASGRRTGELFF. The DNA of the CDR3 is TGTGCCAGCAGTTCCCCCGGGGCTAGCGGGAGGAGGACCGGGGAGCTGTTTTTT. Full variable domain (outside the CDR3, taken from reference TRBV28 and TRBJ2-2): DVKVTQSSRYLVKRTGEKVFLECVQDMDHENMFWYRQDPGLGLRLIYFSYDVKMKEKGDIPEGYSVSREKKERFSLILESASTNQTSMYLCASSSPGASGRRTGELFFGEGSRLTVL.

V is TRBV18 and J is TRBJ1-5; TRBD1 matches 8 bases. V lost 3 bases, J lost 2 bases, and 0 bases stayed unmatched. This CDR3 comprises 14 residues. Germline lookup yields CDR1 KGHSH and CDR2 LQKENI. CDR3 region: CASSPTGGNQPQHF. The CDR3 nucleotides are TGTGCCAGCTCACCGACAGGGGGCAATCAGCCCCAGCATTTT. The whole variable domain, filled in from reference TRBV18 and TRBJ1-5, reads NAGVMQNPRHLVRRRGQEARLRCSPMKGHSHVYWYRQLPEEGLKFMVYLQKENIIDESGMPKERFSAEFPKEGPSILRIQQVVRGDSAAYFCASSPTGGNQPQHFGDGTRLSIL.

J is TRBJ2-5 and V is TRBV2; D is unclear. The V gene lost 3 bases and the J gene lost 4 bases, with 12 bases spanning the gap. Germline CDR1 SNHLY, CDR2 FYNNEI. This CDR3 region has 14 residues. The CDR3 is CASSENSRGETQYF. The DNA of the CDR3 is TGTGCCAGCAGTGAGAACTCGCGAGGAGAGACCCAGTACTTC.

The chain uses TRBV4-2 and TRBJ1-5, with D perhaps matching TRBD1 (5 bases). Looked up from germline, CDR1 is LGHNA and CDR2 is YNFKEQ. CDR3 size: 17 residues. Trimming cost V 0 bases and J 6 bases, with 18 bases left between them. The CDR3 is CASSQEPGPGRGQPQHF. DNA for the CDR3: TGTGCCAGCAGCCAAGAACCGGGCCCAGGGAGAGGTCAGCCCCAGCATTTT.